Listed here are 29 T cell receptor beta chains from one sample, sequenced in a study of early T cells in non-severe SARS-CoV-2 infection. One entry per CDR3 protein results from TCRdb running MiXCR on the 5' RACE reads. Here the sample spans approximately 70,000 distinct CDR3 sequences, more than 9.5% being singletons. Sequencing used whole blood, obtained at baseline. These receptors all stem from an adult who was a healthcare worker with PCR-confirmed SARS-CoV-2 infection or an uninfected control (not recorded which).

This clonotype was recorded many times. This rearrangement joins TRBV10-1 to TRBJ1-5; D possibly corresponds to TRBD1 (6 bases). V was clipped by 5 bases and J by 7 bases, with 12 bases between them. The CDR3 runs 13 residues. Germline lookup yields CDR1 WNHNN and CDR2 SYGVQD (reference sequence). In DNA, the CDR3 is TGCGCCAGCAGTCCGGGACACCTACAGCCCCAGCATTTT. Amino acid sequence: CASSPGHLQPQHF.

CDR3 nucleotide sequence: TGCAGTGCTAGTTCATCGGACAGTACCTCCTACAATGAGCAGTTCTTC. Translation gives CSASSSDSTSYNEQFF. The chain has TRBV20-1 and TRBJ2-1; tentatively, D is TRBD1 (6 bases). CDR3 length equals 16 residues. The germline V and J ends were trimmed by 3 bases and 0 bases, with 15 bases remaining between them. Germline-derived CDR1 and CDR2 are DFQATT and SNEGSKA (reference sequence).

In this sample, this clonotype turned up many times. The chain uses TRBV5-1 and TRBJ2-2; possible D gene TRBD2, 5 bases. This CDR3 is 16 amino acids long. Trimming shortened V by 0 bases and J by 4 bases, and 13 bases separated the two germline ends. Germline CDR1 and CDR2: SGHRS and YFSETQ. CDR3 nucleotide sequence: TGCGCCAGCAGCTTGGTTATGGCGGCGGGCACCGGGGAGCTGTTTTTT. Translating it yields CASSLVMAAGTGELFF.

The chain employs TRBV30 and TRBJ2-7; possible D gene TRBD1, 6 bases. There are 14 residues in the CDR3. V was shortened by 1 base and J by 3 bases, with 13 bases between the two germline ends. The germline V gene has CDR1 GTSNPN and CDR2 SVGIG (reference sequence). The CDR3 reads CAWSGDRQNYEQYF. The CDR3 region has the DNA TGTGCCTGGAGTGGAGACAGGCAAAACTACGAGCAGTACTTC. Filled out from reference TRBV30 and TRBJ2-7, the complete variable domain reads SQTIHQWPATLVQPVGSPLSLECTVEGTSNPNLYWYRQAAGRGLQLLFYSVGIGQISSEVPQNLSASRPQDRQFILSSKKLLLSDSGFYLCAWSGDRQNYEQYFGPGTRLTVT.

This clonotype appeared many times. This chain joins TRBV29-1 and TRBJ2-7; D is ambiguous. This CDR3 spans 11 amino acids. Germline CDR1 SQVTM, CDR2 ANQGSEA. V was pared by 6 bases and J by 0 bases, with 6 bases between. In DNA form, the CDR3 reads TGCAGCGTAGCGATCTCCTACGAGCAGTACTTC. Its translation: CSVAISYEQYF.

The rearrangement joins TRBV5-1 to TRBJ2-1; 8 nucleotides align to TRBD2. The V and J ends lost 4 bases and 5 bases, in that order; junction bases with no gene match: 5. CDR1 and CDR2 (germline): SGHRS, YFSETQ. CDR3 length equals 14 residues. The CDR3: CASSQRGGHNEQFF. The CDR3 DNA is TGCGCCAGCAGCCAACGGGGGGGACACAATGAGCAGTTCTTC.

This clonotype was counted only a few times. V gene TRBV6-5 combines with J gene TRBJ2-3; D uncertain. Germline values: CDR1 MNHEY, CDR2 SVGAGI. V lost 6 bases to trimming and J lost 3 bases, with 10 bases between them. The CDR3 extends over 13 amino acids. CDR3: CASRYTTTDTQYF. The CDR3 DNA reads TGTGCCAGCAGATATACCACGACAGATACGCAGTATTTT.

V is TRBV28 and J is TRBJ2-5, with unresolved D. CDR1 MDHEN and CDR2 SYDVKM come from the germline V gene. This CDR3 region has 13 residues. Trimming removed 2 bases from V and 2 bases from J, with 6 bases in between. CDR3 nucleotides: TGTGCCAGCAGTTTAGCCAGACAAGAGACCCAGTACTTC. It specifies CASSLARQETQYF.

The chain employs TRBV28 and TRBJ2-5, with D possibly called TRBD1 or TRBD2 (5 bases each). The germline gives CDR1 MDHEN, CDR2 SYDVKM. This CDR3 has 13 amino acids. V was pared by 3 bases and J by 7 bases, with 12 bases between. The CDR3 DNA is TGTGCCAGCAGTTTCTCCGGGACGAGGACCCAGTACTTC. Its translation: CASSFSGTRTQYF.

This clonotype occurred a few times. The CDR3 here is CASSTRQGSYGYTF. CDR3 bases: TGTGCCAGCAGCACTCGACAGGGATCCTATGGCTACACCTTC. The J gene is TRBJ1-2, the V gene TRBV7-2; 7 nucleotides agree with TRBD1. CDR3 size: 14 residues. The junction had 7 bases not matched to a gene; V was cut back by 5 bases and J by 4 bases. CDR1 is SGHTA and CDR2 is FQGNSA in the germline V gene.

This clonotype was observed a handful of times. The gene calls are TRBV7-6 and TRBJ2-3, with TRBD1 identical over 8 bases. The germline V gene has CDR1 SGHVS and CDR2 FNYEAQ. The CDR3 length is 15 residues. V lost 2 bases and J lost 6; bases outside the gene matches: 7. The DNA for the CDR3 is TGTGCCAGCAGCTTACAGGACAGGGTGGGGGATACGCAGTATTTT. Translating it yields CASSLQDRVGDTQYF.

This clonotype was detected ten times or more. The rearrangement links TRBV20-1 to TRBJ2-1; 10 nucleotides align to TRBD2. V shed 6 bases, J shed 4 bases, and the junction held 9 bases outside the gene matches. Germline V gene lookup returns CDR1 DFQATT and CDR2 SNEGSKA (reference sequence). The CDR3 extends over 15 amino acids. CDR3 sequence (DNA): TGCAGTGCAGAACTAGCGGGAAGAGGATACAATGAGCAGTTCTTC. This codes for CSAELAGRGYNEQFF.

This clonotype was counted a few times. J is TRBJ2-7 and V is TRBV7-2; 9 bases match TRBD2. CDR1 and CDR2 from the germline V gene are SGHTA and FQGNSA. This CDR3 spans 15 amino acids. J was trimmed by 6 bases and V by 4 bases; bases with no gene match: 10. The CDR3 here is CASSYVGSSGTEQYF. CDR3 bases: TGTGCCAGCAGCTATGTGGGGTCTAGCGGGACCGAGCAGTACTTC. Full variable domain (outside the CDR3, taken from reference TRBV7-2 and TRBJ2-7): GAGVSQSPSNKVTEKGKDVELRCDPISGHTALYWYRQSLGQGLEFLIYFQGNSAPDKSGLPSDRFSAERTGGSVSTLTIQRTQQEDSAVYLCASSYVGSSGTEQYFGPGTRLTVT.

This clonotype was detected ten times or more. CDR3 amino acids: CASTLGHEGYTF. CDR3 sequence (DNA): TGTGCCAGCACCCTCGGGCATGAAGGCTACACCTTC. This chain links TRBV12-3 or TRBV12-4 with TRBJ1-2; no definite D call. The CDR3 has 12 amino acids. Deletions cut 7 bases from V and 8 bases from J, with 14 bases between.

This clonotype has just a few counts. The chain recombines TRBV9 with TRBJ2-2; D call uncertain. V shed 9 bases and J shed 4 bases, with 16 bases lying between them. Per the germline V gene, CDR1 is SGDLS and CDR2 is YYNGEE. The CDR3 loop spans 14 amino acids. CDR3 sequence reads: CATRPGLTTGELFF. The CDR3 DNA reads TGTGCCACCAGACCCGGGCTGACCACCGGGGAGCTGTTTTTT.

V is TRBV12-3 or TRBV12-4 and J is TRBJ2-1; D gene ambiguous. The CDR3 is made up of 12 amino acids. V was clipped by 3 bases and J by 10 bases, with 10 bases between them. CDR3 protein: CASSFRLAEQFF. The CDR3 DNA sequence: TGTGCCAGCAGTTTCCGCCTCGCGGAGCAGTTCTTC.

The rearrangement links TRBV6-6 to TRBJ2-7, with 12 bases matching TRBD2. With V trimmed by 0 bases and J by 2 bases, 5 bases remained unmatched. There are 17 residues in the CDR3. Germline assignment: CDR1 MNHNY and CDR2 SVGAGI (reference sequence). CDR3 coding DNA: TGTGCCAGCAGTTACTCTCGACTAGCGGGAGCAACCTACGAGCAGTACTTC. Translating gives CASSYSRLAGATYEQYF.

This clonotype was seen ten or more times. V usage is TRBV19 and J usage is TRBJ2-5; tentatively, D is TRBD1 (6 bases). CDR3 length equals 15 residues. The V end lost 1 base, the J end lost 5 bases, and 14 bases lay between the germline ends. Germline CDR1 and CDR2: LNHDA and SQIVND (reference sequence). CDR3 sequence (DNA): TGTGCCAGTAGTATAGTACAGGGATGGAGGGAGACCCAGTACTTC. Translation: CASSIVQGWRETQYF.

This clonotype was recorded many times. The gene calls are TRBV4-3 and TRBJ2-1; 7 bases line up with TRBD1. In germline, CDR1 is LGHNA, CDR2 YSLEER. The CDR3 contains 16 residues. V lost 0 bases and J lost 2; bases outside the gene matches: 4. CDR3 protein: CASSQEGTGAYNEQFF. The DNA of the CDR3 is TGCGCCAGCAGCCAAGAGGGCACAGGGGCCTACAATGAGCAGTTCTTC.

This clonotype was counted between two and nine times. The V and J genes are TRBV12-3 or TRBV12-4 and TRBJ2-3; 7 positions agree with TRBD1. V shed 6 bases and J 3 bases; nucleotides not matched to a gene: 6. The CDR3 loop spans 14 amino acids. CDR3 sequence: CASRWDSWTDTQYF. The CDR3 DNA reads TGTGCCAGCAGATGGGACAGTTGGACAGATACGCAGTATTTT.

Only a few counts were recorded for this clonotype. The chain links TRBV10-2 to TRBJ1-5; no reliable D call. V lost 0 bases and J 8 bases, leaving 5 bases between the germline ends. Per the germline V gene, CDR1 is WSHSY and CDR2 is SAAADI. The CDR3 is 12 residues long. The chain's CDR3 is CASSESKKPQHF. The CDR3 DNA follows: TGCGCCAGCAGTGAGTCAAAGAAGCCCCAGCATTTT.

This sequence joins TRBV14 and TRBJ2-1; no reliable D call. Germline-derived CDR1 and CDR2 are SGHDN and FVKESK. This CDR3 region has 12 residues. Trimming removed 0 bases at V and 6 bases at J, with 3 bases between. CDR3 sequence (DNA): TGTGCCAGCAGCCAAGAGGTCAATGAGCAGTTCTTC. This gives the protein CASSQEVNEQFF. Complete variable domain (other parts from reference TRBV14 and TRBJ2-1): EAGVTQFPSHSVIEKGQTVTLRCDPISGHDNLYWYRRVMGKEIKFLLHFVKESKQDESGMPNNRFLAERTGGTYSTLKVQPAELEDSGVYFCASSQEVNEQFFGPGTRLTVL.

At least ten counts were recorded for this clonotype. CDR3 DNA: TGTGCCAGCAGCTTAGCGTTTAGGGGCGAGCAGTACTTC. It encodes CASSLAFRGEQYF. This rearrangement joins TRBV7-2 to TRBJ2-7; D is perhaps TRBD1 (5 bases). In germline, CDR1 is SGHTA, CDR2 FQGNSA. This CDR3 contains 13 residues. Trimming took 0 bases from V and 6 from J, leaving 9 bases between them.

This clonotype was counted between two and nine times. The chain links TRBV6-5 to TRBJ2-1; weak D call: TRBD2 (5 bases). The germline gives CDR1 MNHEY, CDR2 SVGAGI. V was clipped by 2 bases and J by 4 bases, with 12 bases between them. This CDR3 comprises 15 residues. The CDR3 spells CASSYLGGGYNEQFF. In DNA form, the CDR3 reads TGTGCCAGCAGTTACCTTGGAGGCGGATACAATGAGCAGTTCTTC.

The chain is built from TRBV6-1 and TRBJ2-2; D is ambiguous. The CDR3 consists of 12 residues. Germline values: CDR1 MNHNS, CDR2 SASEGT. Trimming took off 4 bases at V and 0 bases at J, with 0 bases between the two ends. CDR3 sequence reads: CASSANTGELFF. CDR3 in DNA: TGTGCCAGCAGTGCGAACACCGGGGAGCTGTTTTTT.

This clonotype was seen many times. The chain combines TRBV6-1 with TRBJ2-4, with 8 nucleotides matching TRBD1. Losses at the gene ends were 4 bases for V and 3 bases for J; bases not matched to a gene: 5. Per the germline V gene, CDR1 is MNHNS and CDR2 is SASEGT. The CDR3 totals 15 residues. CDR3 coding DNA: TGTGCCAGCAGTGTGACAGGGGTGGTCAAAAACATTCAGTACTTC. Amino acid sequence: CASSVTGVVKNIQYF.

This clonotype was seen at least ten times. The gene calls are TRBV20-1 and TRBJ2-1, with 9 positions matching TRBD2. Germline V lookup: CDR1 DFQATT, CDR2 SNEGSKA (reference sequence). This CDR3 contains 16 residues. Germline trimming cut 0 bases from V and 6 bases from J; bases unmatched to any gene: 9. The CDR3 loop reads CSARDLGGRDPNEQFF. The CDR3 region has the DNA TGCAGTGCTAGAGACCTTGGCGGGAGGGATCCCAATGAGCAGTTCTTC.

About this clonotype: Just one base apart from a much larger clone, this may be a read error. V gene TRBV12-3 or TRBV12-4 combines with J gene TRBJ2-2; D gene ambiguous. V was pared by 3 bases and J by 6 bases, with 5 bases between. The CDR3 has 12 amino acids. Here the CDR3 reads CASSFGPGELFF. For the CDR3, the DNA is TGTGCCAGCAGTTTCGGCCCCGGGGAGCTGTTTTTT.

This clonotype was counted between two and nine times. The chain couples TRBV3-1 to TRBJ1-1; D remains ambiguous. This CDR3 is built from 13 residues. Germline CDR1 LGHDT, CDR2 YNNKEL (reference sequence). Trimming shortened V by 4 bases and J by 6 bases, and 12 bases separated the two germline ends. The CDR3 protein is CASSLGAEAEAFF. In nucleotides, the CDR3 is TGTGCCAGCAGCCTTGGAGCGGAAGCTGAAGCTTTCTTT.